Each of the 13 T cell receptor beta chains below was sequenced from the same sample in a study of control samples from healthy donors and cancer patients. TCRdb's copy holds only in-frame clones and misses some; the assay was immunoSEQ multiplex PCR. The table shows about 130,000 clones, with roughly 89% occurring only once. The sample consisted of PBMCs. These receptors were obtained from a man aged 50 or older with head and neck cancer.

This rearrangement joins TRBV30 to TRBJ1-1, with 8 positions matching TRBD1. CDR3 length: 13 amino acids. V lost 4 bases to trimming and J lost 3 bases; unmatched junction nucleotides: 4. Looked up from germline, CDR1 is GTSNPN and CDR2 is SVGIG (reference sequence). The CDR3 here is CAWTTGVYTEAFF. The CDR3 DNA reads TGTGCCTGGACGACAGGGGTATACACTGAAGCTTTCTTT. Looking up the rest from reference TRBV30 and TRBJ1-1 gives the full variable domain: SQTIHQWPATLVQPVGSPLSLECTVEGTSNPNLYWYRQAAGRGLQLLFYSVGIGQISSEVPQNLSASRPQDRQFILSSKKLLLSDSGFYLCAWTTGVYTEAFFGQGTRLTVV.

This clone has a handful of counts. The rearrangement uses TRBV28 and TRBJ2-7, with D perhaps matching TRBD2 (5 bases). The V gene lost 6 bases and the J gene lost 3 bases, with 21 bases spanning the gap. This CDR3 has 16 residues. CDR1 MDHEN and CDR2 SYDVKM come from the germline V gene. The CDR3, as DNA: TGTGCCAGCAGCGCAGGAAGTTTATCACGGGACTACGAGCAGTACTTC. Translating gives CASSAGSLSRDYEQYF.

The gene calls are TRBV9 and TRBJ2-5; D unclear. This CDR3 contains 13 residues. Germline-derived CDR1 and CDR2 are SGDLS and YYNGEE. Between the trimmed V and J ends, which lost 0 bases and 2 bases, there was a span of 5 bases. In DNA, the CDR3 is TGTGCCAGCAGCGTAGGTCAGCAAGAGACCCAGTACTTC. This encodes CASSVGQQETQYF.

The chain is built from TRBV5-8 and TRBJ2-3; D is undetermined. The CDR3 has 15 amino acids. CDR1 is SGHTS and CDR2 is YDEGEE in the germline V gene. Deletions cut 4 bases from V and 2 bases from J, with 14 bases between. CDR3 region: CASSRVPWNTDTQYF. CDR3 sequence (DNA): TGTGCCAGCAGCCGGGTACCCTGGAACACAGATACGCAGTATTTT.

This clone came up once. The chain carries TRBV5-4 and TRBJ1-4, with D possibly TRBD1 on 6 matching bases. Germline assignment: CDR1 SGHNT and CDR2 YYREEE (reference sequence). The CDR3 runs to 14 residues. The V gene lost 2 bases and the J gene lost 4 bases, with 9 bases spanning the gap. The CDR3 spells CASSLGGSNEKLFF. CDR3 nucleotide sequence: TGTGCCAGCAGCTTAGGGGGAAGTAATGAAAAACTGTTTTTT. Filled out from reference TRBV5-4 and TRBJ1-4, the complete variable domain reads ETGVTQSPTHLIKTRGQQVTLRCSSQSGHNTVSWYQQALGQGPQFIFQYYREEENGRGNFPPRFSGLQFPNYSSELNVNALELDDSALYLCASSLGGSNEKLFFGSGTQLSVL.

The chain joins TRBV9 to TRBJ2-3, with TRBD2 matching 10 bases. The CDR3 contains 20 residues. V lost 0 bases to trimming and J lost 1 base; unmatched junction nucleotides: 14. Germline V lookup: CDR1 SGDLS, CDR2 YYNGEE. In DNA form, the CDR3 reads TGTGCCAGCAGCGTAGAGGTGTGGGTCAGCGGGGGGGCCGGCACAGATACGCAGTATTTT. This gives the protein CASSVEVWVSGGAGTDTQYF.

This chain links TRBV19 with TRBJ2-3, with TRBD1 as a possible D gene (8 bases). Germline V gene lookup returns CDR1 LNHDA and CDR2 SQIVND (reference sequence). V lost 6 bases to trimming and J lost 3 bases, with 16 bases between them. This CDR3 has 15 amino acids. CDR3 nucleotides: TGTGCCAGTAGACCACAGGGGGGGGTTACAGATACGCAGTATTTT. It specifies CASRPQGGVTDTQYF.

Worth noting for this clone: Because the CDR3's place on the DNA is in doubt, the DNA is left out and the CDR3 is given as listed by TCRdb. The V gene is TRBV1, the J gene TRBJ2-2; no DNA check was done on the table's D call, TRBD2. TRBV1 is an annotated pseudogene. The CDR3 spans 18 residues, counting both ends. The CDR3 sequence is CTSSQCSGVAPGTGELFF.

The gene calls are TRBV5-8 and TRBJ2-7; D ambiguous. Germline CDR1 is SGHTS and CDR2 is YDEGEE. CDR3 size: 14 residues. V lost 4 bases and J lost 4, with 15 bases in between. The CDR3 DNA follows: TGTGCCAGCAGCCAACCCCCCCGGGCTTACGAGCAGTACTTC. Protein sequence: CASSQPPRAYEQYF.

The chain carries TRBV6-5 and TRBJ2-1; D not certain. Looked up from germline, CDR1 is MNHEY and CDR2 is SVGAGI. The CDR3 covers 13 residues. Trimming pared 5 bases from V and 5 bases from J, leaving 10 bases between. The CDR3 protein is CASSHGRNNEQFF. In DNA, the CDR3 is TGTGCCAGCAGTCACGGACGGAACAATGAGCAGTTCTTC.

This clone showed up just once. The chain uses TRBV7-8 and TRBJ1-6; tentatively, D is TRBD1 (5 bases). From germline, CDR1 is SGHVS and CDR2 FQNEAQ. The V and J ends lost 1 base and 6 bases respectively, with 13 bases between them. This CDR3 comprises 16 residues. The CDR3 DNA follows: TGTGCCAGCAGCTTAGTAAGGGGAACGGGTAATTCACCCCTCCACTTT. This sequence encodes CASSLVRGTGNSPLHF. Filled out from reference TRBV7-8 and TRBJ1-6, the complete variable domain reads GAGVSQSPRYKVAKRGQDVALRCDPISGHVSLFWYQQALGQGPEFLTYFQNEAQLDKSGLPSDRFFAERPEGSVSTLKIQRTQQEDSAVYLCASSLVRGTGNSPLHFGNGTRLTVT.

This clone has just one count. The chain joins TRBV5-5 to TRBJ1-1; a weak D match, TRBD1 (5 bases). The CDR3 totals 11 residues. V was shortened by 0 bases and J by 14 bases, with 11 bases between the two germline ends. CDR1 is SGHKS, CDR2 YYEKEE, per germline (reference sequence). Here the CDR3 DNA reads TGTGCCAGCAGCTTGGACAGGCTGGAGTTCTTT. It is translated as CASSLDRLEFF.

The CDR3 spells CASSLGRDNMNTEAFF. The CDR3 coding sequence is TGTGCCAGCAGCTTAGGTCGGGACAACATGAACACTGAAGCTTTCTTT. This sequence joins TRBV7-8 and TRBJ1-1; TRBD1 is a possible D gene (6 bases). There are 16 residues in the CDR3. The germline V gene encodes CDR1 SGHVS and CDR2 FQNEAQ. The V end lost 1 base, the J end lost 0 bases, and 12 bases lay between the germline ends.